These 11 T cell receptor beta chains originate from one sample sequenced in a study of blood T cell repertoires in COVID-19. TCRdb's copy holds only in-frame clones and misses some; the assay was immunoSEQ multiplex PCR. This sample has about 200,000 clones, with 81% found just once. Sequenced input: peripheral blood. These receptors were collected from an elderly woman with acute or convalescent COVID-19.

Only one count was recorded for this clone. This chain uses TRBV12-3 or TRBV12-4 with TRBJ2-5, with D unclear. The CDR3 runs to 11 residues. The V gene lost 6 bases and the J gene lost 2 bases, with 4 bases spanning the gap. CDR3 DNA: TGTGCCAGCAGCCTTCAAGAGACCCAGTACTTC. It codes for CASSLQETQYF.

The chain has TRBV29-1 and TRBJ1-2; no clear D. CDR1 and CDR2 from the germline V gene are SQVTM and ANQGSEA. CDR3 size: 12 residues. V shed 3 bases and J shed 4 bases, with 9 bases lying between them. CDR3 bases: TGCAGCGTTGATAATCGAGGCTATGGCTACACCTTC. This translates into CSVDNRGYGYTF.

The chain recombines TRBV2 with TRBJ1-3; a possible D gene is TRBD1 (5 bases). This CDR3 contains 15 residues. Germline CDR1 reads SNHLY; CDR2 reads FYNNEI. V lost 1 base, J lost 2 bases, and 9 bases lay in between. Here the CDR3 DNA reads TGTGCCAGCAGTGAAGTCAGGGCAGCTGGAAACACCATATATTTT. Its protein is CASSEVRAAGNTIYF.

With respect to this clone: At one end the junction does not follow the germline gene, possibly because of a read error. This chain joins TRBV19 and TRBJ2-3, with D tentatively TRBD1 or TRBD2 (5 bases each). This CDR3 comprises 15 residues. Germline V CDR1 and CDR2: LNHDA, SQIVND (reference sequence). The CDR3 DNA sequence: TGTGCCAGTAGGATAGAGGGCAGGGCTACAGATACGCAGTATTTT. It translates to CASRIEGRATDTQYF. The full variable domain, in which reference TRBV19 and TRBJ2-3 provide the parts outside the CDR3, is DGGITQSPKYLFRKEGQNVTLSCEQNLNHDAMYWYRQDPGQGLRLIYYSQIVNDFQKGDIAEGYSVSREKKESFPLTVTSAQKNPTAFYLCASRIEGRATDTQYFGPGTRLTVL.

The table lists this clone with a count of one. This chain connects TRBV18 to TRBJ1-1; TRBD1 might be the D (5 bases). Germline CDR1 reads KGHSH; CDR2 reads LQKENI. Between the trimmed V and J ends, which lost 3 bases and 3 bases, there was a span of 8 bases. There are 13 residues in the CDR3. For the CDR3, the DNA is TGTGCCAGCTCACCGGGGGGGGACACTGAAGCTTTCTTT. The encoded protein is CASSPGGDTEAFF. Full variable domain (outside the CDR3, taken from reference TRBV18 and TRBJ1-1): NAGVMQNPRHLVRRRGQEARLRCSPMKGHSHVYWYRQLPEEGLKFMVYLQKENIIDESGMPKERFSAEFPKEGPSILRIQQVVRGDSAAYFCASSPGGDTEAFFGQGTRLTVV.

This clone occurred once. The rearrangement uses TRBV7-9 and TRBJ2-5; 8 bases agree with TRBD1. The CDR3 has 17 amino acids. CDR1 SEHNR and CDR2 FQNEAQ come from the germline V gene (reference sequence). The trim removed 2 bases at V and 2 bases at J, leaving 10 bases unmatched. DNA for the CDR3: TGTGCCAGCAGCTTAAGGCGGACAGGGTTATTACAAGAGACCCAGTACTTC. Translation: CASSLRRTGLLQETQYF.

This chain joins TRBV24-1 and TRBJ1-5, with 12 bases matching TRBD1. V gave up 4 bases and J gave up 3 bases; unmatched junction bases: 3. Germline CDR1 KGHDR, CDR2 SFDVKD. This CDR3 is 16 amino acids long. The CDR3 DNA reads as TGTGCCACCAGTGAAGGGACAGGGGGCTACAATCAGCCCCAGCATTTT. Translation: CATSEGTGGYNQPQHF.

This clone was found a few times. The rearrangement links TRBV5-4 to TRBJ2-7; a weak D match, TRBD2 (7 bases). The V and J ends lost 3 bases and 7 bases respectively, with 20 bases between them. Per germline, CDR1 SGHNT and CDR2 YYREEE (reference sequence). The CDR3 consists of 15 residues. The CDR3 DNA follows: TGTGCCAGCAGCTCCCGGGGGGCAGGGGAGCATGAGCAGTACTTC. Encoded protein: CASSSRGAGEHEQYF.

CDR3 bases: TGTGCCAGCAGCTTGGATCAGGCAAACTATGGCTACACCTTC. This sequence encodes CASSLDQANYGYTF. The genes are TRBV5-4 and TRBJ1-2; D is uncertain. Per germline, CDR1 SGHNT and CDR2 YYREEE (reference sequence). The CDR3 sequence is 14 residues long. V lost 0 bases and J lost 2, with 8 bases in between.

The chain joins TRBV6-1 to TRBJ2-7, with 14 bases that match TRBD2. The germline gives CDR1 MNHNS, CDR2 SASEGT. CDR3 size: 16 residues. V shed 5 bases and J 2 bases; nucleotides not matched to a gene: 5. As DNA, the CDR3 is TGTGCCAGCAGTAAAGGGACTAGCGGGAGAACCTACGAGCAGTACTTC. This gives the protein CASSKGTSGRTYEQYF.

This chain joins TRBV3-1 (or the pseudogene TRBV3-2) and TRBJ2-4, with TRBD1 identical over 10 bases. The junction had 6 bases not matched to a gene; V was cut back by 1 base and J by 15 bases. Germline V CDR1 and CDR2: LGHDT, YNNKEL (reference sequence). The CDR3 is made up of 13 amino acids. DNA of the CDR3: TGTGCCAGCAGCCAAGGGACAGGGGGGTTGAGGTACTTC. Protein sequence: CASSQGTGGLRYF.